These T cell receptor beta chains were read from a single sample in a study of early T cells in non-severe SARS-CoV-2 infection. TCRdb ran MiXCR on the 5' RACE reads and lists one entry per CDR3 protein. This repertoire shows tens of thousands of distinct CDR3 sequences, more than 10% found once; its top ten account for 1.1%. The sequenced material came from whole blood. The receptors here all came from an adult who was a healthcare worker with PCR-confirmed SARS-CoV-2 infection or an uninfected control (not recorded which). CDR3s include the opening cysteine and the closing phenylalanine or tryptophan. Fields, in order: V gene, D gene, J gene, clone size, CDR3 protein, CDR3 DNA. D genes are given only for firm matches. The size field is filled for only some rows; it gives once, few, many or a size class.

>TRBV28|.|TRBJ2-4|.
CASSLGRQWVAKNIQYF
TGTGCCAGCAGTCTAGGCAGACAGTGGGTGGCCAAAAACATTCAGTACTTC
>TRBV7-9|TRBD1|TRBJ2-7|few
CANRTGEIHEQYF
TGTGCCAACCGGACAGGGGAAATCCACGAGCAGTACTTC
>TRBV30|.|TRBJ2-7|few
CAWSTRGNYEQYF
TGTGCCTGGAGTACCCGGGGGAACTACGAGCAGTACTTC
>TRBV5-5|.|TRBJ2-3|few
CALARDPSGTDTQYF
TGTGCCTTAGCGAGGGACCCCTCCGGCACAGATACGCAGTATTTT
>TRBV12-5|.|TRBJ1-1|few
CASGLPPSSSTEAFF
TGTGCTAGTGGTTTGCCCCCTTCCTCCAGCACTGAAGCTTTCTTT
>TRBV2|.|TRBJ2-3|many
CASRTSTDTQYF
TGTGCCAGTCGGACAAGCACAGATACGCAGTATTTT
>TRBV20-1|.|TRBJ1-1|many
CSAINSPNTEAFF
TGCAGTGCCATCAATTCACCAAACACTGAAGCTTTCTTT
>TRBV27|.|TRBJ1-1|few
CASSLSAGTSTEAFF
TGTGCCAGCAGTTTATCCGCAGGAACTTCCACTGAAGCTTTCTTT
>TRBV12-3/TRBV12-4|.|TRBJ2-3|few
CASSWPADTQYF
TGTGCCAGCAGTTGGCCGGCAGATACGCAGTATTTT
>TRBV5-5|.|TRBJ2-3|few
CASSLAQGSGREGTQYF
TGTGCCAGCAGCTTGGCCCAAGGGTCGGGCCGCGAAGGTACGCAGTATTTT
>TRBV27|.|TRBJ1-5|many
CASIVGGQPQHF
TGTGCCAGCATAGTCGGAGGTCAGCCCCAGCATTTT
>TRBV7-8|.|TRBJ1-1|.
CASSLQGEAFF
TGTGCCAGCAGCTTGCAGGGAGAAGCTTTCTTT
>TRBV20-1|TRBD1|TRBJ1-4|many
CSARDGFGTGGGFEKLFF
TGCAGTGCTAGAGATGGGTTCGGGACAGGGGGCGGATTTGAAAAACTGTTTTTT
>TRBV7-9|.|TRBJ1-6|many
CASSDNRVGRNSPLHF
TGTGCCAGCAGCGATAACAGGGTCGGGAGGAATTCACCCCTCCACTTT
>TRBV28|.|TRBJ1-2|few
CASSLGRTGYTF
TGTGCCAGCAGTTTGGGTAGGACCGGCTACACCTTC
>TRBV7-2|TRBD2|TRBJ2-5|few
CASSFTGTRGETQYF
TGTGCCAGCAGCTTTACCGGGACTAGAGGCGAGACCCAGTACTTC
>TRBV6-5|TRBD2|TRBJ2-3|.
CASSYEGLAARGDTQYF
TGTGCCAGCAGTTACGAGGGACTAGCGGCAAGAGGGGATACGCAGTATTTT
>TRBV28|TRBD1|TRBJ1-1|.
CASSSRRGRTEAFF
TGTGCCAGCAGTTCCAGGAGGGGGCGGACTGAAGCTTTCTTT
>TRBV28|TRBD1|TRBJ2-5|.
CASSLDDRAEETQYF
TGTGCCAGCAGTTTGGATGACAGGGCAGAAGAGACCCAGTACTTC
>TRBV9|.|TRBJ2-7|.
CASSVGSGAEQYF
TGTGCCAGCAGCGTAGGATCGGGGGCCGAGCAGTACTTC
>TRBV7-2|.|TRBJ2-7|few
CASSLVGGREQYF
TGTGCCAGCAGCTTGGTTGGGGGCCGCGAGCAGTACTTC
>TRBV10-3|TRBD1|TRBJ1-2|.
CARDGQGLHGYTF
TGTGCCAGGGATGGACAGGGCTTACATGGCTACACCTTC
>TRBV2|.|TRBJ1-6|few
CASHPGLYNSPLHF
TGTGCCAGCCACCCGGGCCTTTATAATTCACCCCTCCACTTT
>TRBV5-1|TRBD1|TRBJ1-5|.
CASSAGTGGGGNQPQHF
TGCGCCAGCAGCGCGGGGACAGGGGGCGGTGGCAATCAGCCCCAGCATTTT
>TRBV29-1|.|TRBJ2-7|medium-sized
CSVEGDDYEQYF
TGCAGCGTTGAAGGTGACGACTACGAGCAGTACTTC
>TRBV5-5|.|TRBJ1-1|many
CASSLLRNTEAFF
TGTGCCAGCAGCTTGCTACGGAATACTGAAGCTTTCTTT
>TRBV28|TRBD2|TRBJ2-1|.
CASSPTPGLAGNNEQFF
TGTGCCAGCAGCCCGACCCCGGGACTAGCGGGAAACAATGAGCAGTTCTTC
>TRBV20-1|TRBD2|TRBJ2-3|.
CSARDPGTSGGPDTQYF
TGCAGTGCTAGAGATCCCGGGACTAGCGGGGGGCCCGATACGCAGTATTTT
>TRBV12-3/TRBV12-4|TRBD1|TRBJ2-3|few
CASSFGTGRYREDTQYF
TGTGCCAGCAGTTTCGGGACAGGGAGATATAGAGAAGATACGCAGTATTTT
>TRBV27|.|TRBJ2-7|.
CASSVTPGYEQYF
TGTGCCAGCAGTGTGACTCCCGGGTACGAGCAGTACTTC
>TRBV28|TRBD1|TRBJ1-1|few
CASRVGGSGMNTEAFF
TGTGCCAGCAGAGTAGGGGGCAGTGGAATGAACACTGAAGCTTTCTTT
>TRBV12-3/TRBV12-4|TRBD1|TRBJ2-2|few
CASRLTGTGASGELFF
TGTGCCAGCAGGTTAACCGGGACAGGGGCGTCCGGGGAGCTGTTTTTT